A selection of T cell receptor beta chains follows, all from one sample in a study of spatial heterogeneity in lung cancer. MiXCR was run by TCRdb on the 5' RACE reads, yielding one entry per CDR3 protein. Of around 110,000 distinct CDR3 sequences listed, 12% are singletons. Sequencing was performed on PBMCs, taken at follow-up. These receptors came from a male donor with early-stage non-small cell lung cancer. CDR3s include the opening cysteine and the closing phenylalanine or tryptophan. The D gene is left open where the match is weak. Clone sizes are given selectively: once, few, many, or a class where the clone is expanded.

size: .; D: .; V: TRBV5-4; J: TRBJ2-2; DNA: TGTGCCAGCAGAGGGGGGGCGGGTTTTACCGGGGAGCTGTTTTTT; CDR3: CASRGGAGFTGELFF
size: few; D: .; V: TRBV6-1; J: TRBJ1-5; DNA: TGTGCCAGCAGTGATGTGGGTATTCAGCCCCAGCATTTT; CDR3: CASSDVGIQPQHF
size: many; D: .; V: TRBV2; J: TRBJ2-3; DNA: TGTGCCAGCAGTGCAAGGGACTTCACAGATACGCAGTATTTT; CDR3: CASSARDFTDTQYF
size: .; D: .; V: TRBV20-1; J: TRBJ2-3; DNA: TGCAGTGCTAGAGTGGCCAGAGATACGCAGTATTTT; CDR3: CSARVARDTQYF
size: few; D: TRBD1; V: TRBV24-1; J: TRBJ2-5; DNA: TGTGCCACCAGTGATGGACAGGTACCTTTAGGGACCCAGTACTTC; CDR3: CATSDGQVPLGTQYF
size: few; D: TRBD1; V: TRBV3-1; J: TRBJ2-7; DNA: TGTGCCAGCAGCCAAGGGGTCCCCAGGGGGCCCGGTTCCTACGAGCAGTACTTC; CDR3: CASSQGVPRGPGSYEQYF
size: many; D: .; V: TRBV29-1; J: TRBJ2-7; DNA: TGCAGCGTTGAAGGGGGTCAAGGGTTCTACGAGCAGTACTTC; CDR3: CSVEGGQGFYEQYF
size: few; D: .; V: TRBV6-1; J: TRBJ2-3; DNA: TGTGCCAGCAGTGAAATGGGGGGGCCAGATACGCAGTATTTT; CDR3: CASSEMGGPDTQYF
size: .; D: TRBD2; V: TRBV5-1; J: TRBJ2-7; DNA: TGCGCCAGCAGCTTGTTTGGGACTAGCGGATCCTACGAGCAGTACTTC; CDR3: CASSLFGTSGSYEQYF
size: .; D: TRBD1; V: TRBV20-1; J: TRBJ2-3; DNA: TGCAGTGCTGGACGGACCGGGACAGGGAGGCGCACAGATACGCAGTATTTT; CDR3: CSAGRTGTGRRTDTQYF
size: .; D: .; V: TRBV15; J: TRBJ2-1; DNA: TGTGCCACCAGCAGAGATATCGGCCGCTACAATGAGCAGTTCTTC; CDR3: CATSRDIGRYNEQFF
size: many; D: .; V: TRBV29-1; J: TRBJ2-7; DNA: TGCAGCGTTGAGGCGGAGACCTACGAGCAGTACTTC; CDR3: CSVEAETYEQYF
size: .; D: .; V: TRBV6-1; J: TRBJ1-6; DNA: TGTGCCAGCAGTGAATCTGGCGATTCACCCCTCCACTTT; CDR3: CASSESGDSPLHF
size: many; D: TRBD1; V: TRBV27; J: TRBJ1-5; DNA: TGTGCCAGCAGTGCCCAGGGGGCGCTGGGTCAGCCCCAGCATTTT; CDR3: CASSAQGALGQPQHF
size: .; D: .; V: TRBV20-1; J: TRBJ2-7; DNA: TGCAGTGCTCCGGGGGACAGCACCTACGAGCAGTACTTC; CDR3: CSAPGDSTYEQYF
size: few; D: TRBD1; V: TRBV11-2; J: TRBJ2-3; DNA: TGTGCCAGCAGCACCCACTCAGGGGGCGTCGCAGATACGCAGTATTTT; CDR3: CASSTHSGGVADTQYF
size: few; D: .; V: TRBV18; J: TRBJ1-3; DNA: TGTGCCAGCTCACCAACAACAAAGGGAACTGGAAACACCATATATTTT; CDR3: CASSPTTKGTGNTIYF
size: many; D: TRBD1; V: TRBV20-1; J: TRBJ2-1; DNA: TGCAGTGCTAGAGACCCATTGGGCGACAGGGGGACCAAAGGGACCGATGAGCAGTTCTTC; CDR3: CSARDPLGDRGTKGTDEQFF
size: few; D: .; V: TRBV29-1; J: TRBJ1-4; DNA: TGCAGCGTTCTTGACGGAGGGAGGGAAAAACTGTTTTTT; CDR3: CSVLDGGREKLFF
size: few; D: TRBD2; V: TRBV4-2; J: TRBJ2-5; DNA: TGTGCCAGCAGCCCTCTAGCGGGGGCGGGGGAGACCCAGTACTTC; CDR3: CASSPLAGAGETQYF
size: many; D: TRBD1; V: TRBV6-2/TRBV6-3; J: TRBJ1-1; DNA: TGTGCCAGCAGTTACGCGGGACAGGCCGGTACTTTCTTT; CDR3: CASSYAGQAGTFF
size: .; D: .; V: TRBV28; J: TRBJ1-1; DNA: TGTGCCAGCAGTTTGGGGGGGGCGCGTCTCACTGAAGCTTTCTTT; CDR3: CASSLGGARLTEAFF
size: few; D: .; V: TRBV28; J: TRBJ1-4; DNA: TGTGCCAGCAGTCTAACCGAAAAACTGTTTTTT; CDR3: CASSLTEKLFF
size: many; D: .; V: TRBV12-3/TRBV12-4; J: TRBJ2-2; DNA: TGTGCCAGCAGTTTGTCAGCTACGGACAGGAACACCGGGGAGCTGTTTTTT; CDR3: CASSLSATDRNTGELFF
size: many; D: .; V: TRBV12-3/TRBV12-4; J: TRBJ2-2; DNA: TGTGCCAGTTCGACAGCCTCGAACACCGGGGAGCTGTTTTTT; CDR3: CASSTASNTGELFF
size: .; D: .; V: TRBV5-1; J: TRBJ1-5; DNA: TGCGCCAGCAGCGAAGGGACAAGTAGCAATCAGCCCCAGCATTTT; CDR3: CASSEGTSSNQPQHF
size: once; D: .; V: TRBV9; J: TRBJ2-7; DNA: TGTGCCAGCAGCGTAGGAAGTCAGGGGTTAGACGAGCAGTACTTC; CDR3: CASSVGSQGLDEQYF
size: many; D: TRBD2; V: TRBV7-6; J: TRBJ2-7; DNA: TGTGCCAGCAGCCCTAGCCTGACTAGCGGATACGAGCAGTACTTC; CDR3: CASSPSLTSGYEQYF
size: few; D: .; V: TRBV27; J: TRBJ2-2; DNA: TGTGCCAGCAGAATGGGCGCGAACACCGGGGAGCTGTTTTTT; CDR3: CASRMGANTGELFF
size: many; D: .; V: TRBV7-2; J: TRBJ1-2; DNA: TGTGCCAGCAGCTTAACAAAGAACTATGGCTACACCTTC; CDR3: CASSLTKNYGYTF
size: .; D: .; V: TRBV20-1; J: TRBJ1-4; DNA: TGCAGTGCTAGGGACCGTGCCAGTGAAAAACTGTTTTTT; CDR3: CSARDRASEKLFF
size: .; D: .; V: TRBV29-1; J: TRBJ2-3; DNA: TGCAGCGTTGACGAAGATACGCAGTATTTT; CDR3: CSVDEDTQYF
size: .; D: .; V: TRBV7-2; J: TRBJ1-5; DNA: TGTGCCAGCAGCTCTCGACAGGACAATCAGCCCCAGCATTTT; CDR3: CASSSRQDNQPQHF
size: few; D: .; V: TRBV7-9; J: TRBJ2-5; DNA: TGTGCCAGCAGCTTCGCACTAGAGATCCAAGAGACCCAGTACTTC; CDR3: CASSFALEIQETQYF
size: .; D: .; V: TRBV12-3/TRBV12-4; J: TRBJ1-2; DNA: TGTGCCAGCAGTTCCGAAGTTAGGGGCTACACCTTC; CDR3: CASSSEVRGYTF
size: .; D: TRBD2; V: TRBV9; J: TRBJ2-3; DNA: TGTGCCAGCAGCTCGGGGCTAGCGGACACAGATACGCAGTATTTT; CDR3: CASSSGLADTDTQYF
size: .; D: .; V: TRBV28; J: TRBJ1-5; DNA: TGTGCCAGCAGTCCCCTGGGGGCCAATCAGCCCCAGCATTTT; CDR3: CASSPLGANQPQHF
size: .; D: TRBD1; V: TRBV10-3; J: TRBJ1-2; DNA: TGTGCCATCAGCGCGACGGGACAGGGGGCGCGGGGCTACACCTTC; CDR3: CAISATGQGARGYTF
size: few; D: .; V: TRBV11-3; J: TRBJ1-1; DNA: TGTGCCAGCAGCTCCACAGCTTACCAGGACACTGAAGCTTTCTTT; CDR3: CASSSTAYQDTEAFF
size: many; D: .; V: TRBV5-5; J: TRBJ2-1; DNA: TGTGCCAGCAGCTCGGACACCTACAATGAGCAGTTCTTC; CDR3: CASSSDTYNEQFF
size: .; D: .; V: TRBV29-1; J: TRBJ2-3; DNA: TGCAGCGTTGGCCCAGATACGCAGTATTTT; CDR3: CSVGPDTQYF
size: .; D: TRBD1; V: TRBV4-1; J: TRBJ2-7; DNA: TGCGCCAGCAGTTACACCGGGACAGACTACGAGCAGTACTTC; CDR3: CASSYTGTDYEQYF
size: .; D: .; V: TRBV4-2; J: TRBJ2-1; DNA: TGTGCCAGCAGCCAAGACCCTTGGAACAGCTACAATGAGCAGTTCTTC; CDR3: CASSQDPWNSYNEQFF
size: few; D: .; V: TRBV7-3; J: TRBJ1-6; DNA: TGTGCCAGCAGCCTACCTCTAAGGTCACCCCTCCACTTT; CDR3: CASSLPLRSPLHF
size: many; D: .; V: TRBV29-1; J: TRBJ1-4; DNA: TGCAGCGTCACAGGGTTGGTTAATGAAAAACTGTTTTTT; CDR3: CSVTGLVNEKLFF
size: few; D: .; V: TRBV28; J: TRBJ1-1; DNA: TGTGCCAGCAGTACTCCTGACCGATTGAACACTGAAGCTTTCTTT; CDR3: CASSTPDRLNTEAFF
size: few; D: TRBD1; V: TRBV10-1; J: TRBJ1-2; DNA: TGCGCCAGGGAAGGGACAGGGGGCCTCTACACCTTC; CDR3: CAREGTGGLYTF
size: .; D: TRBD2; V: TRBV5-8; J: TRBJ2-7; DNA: TGTGCCAGCAGCTGGGGGGGTTACGAGCAGTACTTC; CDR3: CASSWGGYEQYF
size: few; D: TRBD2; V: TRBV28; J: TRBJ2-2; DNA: TGTGCCAGCACCAGCGGGGGGGCCGGGGAGCTGTTTTTT; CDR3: CASTSGGAGELFF
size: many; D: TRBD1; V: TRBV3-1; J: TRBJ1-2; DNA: TGTGCCACCAGTCAGGGGGCGCATAATGGCTACACCTTC; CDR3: CATSQGAHNGYTF
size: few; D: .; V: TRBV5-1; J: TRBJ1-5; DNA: TGCGCCAGCAGCTTGGAAGGGGCCCATAGCAATCAGCCCCAGCATTTT; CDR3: CASSLEGAHSNQPQHF
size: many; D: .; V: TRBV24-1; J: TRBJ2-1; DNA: TGTGCCACCAGTGAGCAGAGGGCGTCCTACAATGAGCAGTTCTTC; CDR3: CATSEQRASYNEQFF
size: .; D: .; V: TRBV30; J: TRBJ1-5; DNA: TGTGCCTGGAACAGGGACCCCAATCAGCCCCAGCATTTT; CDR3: CAWNRDPNQPQHF
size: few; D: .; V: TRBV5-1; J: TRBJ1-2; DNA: TGCGCCAGCAGCTTGGGCGGGAGCGGTTATGGCTACACCTTC; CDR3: CASSLGGSGYGYTF
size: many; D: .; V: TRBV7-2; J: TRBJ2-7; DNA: TGTGCCAGCAGCACCCGAGGCATCCTGAGTTCACCCGAGCAGTACTTC; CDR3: CASSTRGILSSPEQYF
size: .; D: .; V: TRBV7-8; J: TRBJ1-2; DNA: TGTGCCAGCAGCCTACGGGACTTCGGGGGCTACACCTTC; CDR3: CASSLRDFGGYTF
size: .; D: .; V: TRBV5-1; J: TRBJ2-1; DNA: TGCGCCAGCAGCTTGGGTGAAGGGTACAATGAGCAGTTCTTC; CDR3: CASSLGEGYNEQFF
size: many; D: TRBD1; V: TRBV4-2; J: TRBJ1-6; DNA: TGTGCCAGCAGCCAACCCCCTGGACAGGGGAATTATTCACCCCTCCACTTT; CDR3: CASSQPPGQGNYSPLHF
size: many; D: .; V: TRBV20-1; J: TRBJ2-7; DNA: TGCAGTGCTAGAGATCGAATCTACGAGCAGTACTTC; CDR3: CSARDRIYEQYF
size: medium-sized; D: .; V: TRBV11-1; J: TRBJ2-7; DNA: TGTGCCAGCACAACAGAGCGAGACTACGAGCAGTACTTC; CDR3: CASTTERDYEQYF